This TCR beta chain stems from a study of shared clonotypes between healthy human individuals. This CDR3 region has 15 residues. V trimming: 5 bases; J trimming: 7 bases; junction bases outside the gene matches: 8. Germline assignment: CDR1 SGHVS and CDR2 FNYEAQ. Sequencing used immunoSEQ multiplex PCR; TCRdb keeps in-frame clones, though not all of them. This table has 2,500,000 or so clones, over 85% appearing once. Sequenced material: naive CD4+ T cells from PBMCs. Subset denoted: CD45RA+ positively selected. This receptor was taken from a man younger than 35 in good health. Some clones in this sample may be carry-over from other donors' samples. The chain combines TRBV7-6 with TRBJ2-1; 10 bases map to TRBD2. Written as DNA, the CDR3 is TGTGCCAGCAGCCGTCCAGGGACTAGCGTGAATGAGCAGTTCTTC. Residues: CASSRPGTSVNEQFF.